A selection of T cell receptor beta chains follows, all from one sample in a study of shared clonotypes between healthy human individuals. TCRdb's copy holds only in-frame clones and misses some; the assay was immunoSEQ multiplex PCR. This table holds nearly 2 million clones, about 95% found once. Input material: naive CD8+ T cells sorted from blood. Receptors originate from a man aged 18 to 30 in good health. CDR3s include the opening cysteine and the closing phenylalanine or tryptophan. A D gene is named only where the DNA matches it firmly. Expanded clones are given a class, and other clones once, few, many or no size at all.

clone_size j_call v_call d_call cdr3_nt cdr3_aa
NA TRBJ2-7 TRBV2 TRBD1 TGTGCCAGCAGTGAACAGGGGGCGGTTACTACTAACTACGAGCAGTACTTC CASSEQGAVTTNYEQYF
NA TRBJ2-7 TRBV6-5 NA TGTGCCAGCAGTTACTCGCCAGGGTCAGGGGAGCAGTACTTC CASSYSPGSGEQYF
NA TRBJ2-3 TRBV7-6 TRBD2 TGTGCCAGCAGCTTTAGCGGGAACACAGATACGCAGTATTTT CASSFSGNTDTQYF
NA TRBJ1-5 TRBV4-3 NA TGCGCCAGCAGCCAAGAGCGGGGCAGCAATCAGCCCCAGCATTTT CASSQERGSNQPQHF
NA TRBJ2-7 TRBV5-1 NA TGCGCCAGCAGCGTTGGGAGCGGAGACTACGAGCAGTACTTC CASSVGSGDYEQYF
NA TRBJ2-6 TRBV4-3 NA TGCGCCAGCAGCCAAGAGGCAACAGGGTCAGGGGCCAACGTCCTGACTTTC CASSQEATGSGANVLTF
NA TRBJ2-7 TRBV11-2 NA TGTGCCAGCAGCTACGCCCTCTCCTACGAGCAGTACTTC CASSYALSYEQYF
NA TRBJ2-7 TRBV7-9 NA TGTGCCAGCAGTCATCCCTTAGGGAGTTACGAGCAGTACTTC CASSHPLGSYEQYF
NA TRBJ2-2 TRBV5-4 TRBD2 TGTGCCAGCAGCCCCGGGGCGGGAGATCCCGGGGAGCTGTTTTTT CASSPGAGDPGELFF
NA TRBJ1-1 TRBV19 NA TGTGCCAGTACCTCGGTGAGGGCTGGCCCTGAAGCTTTCTTT CASTSVRAGPEAFF
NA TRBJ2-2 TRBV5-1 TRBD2 TGCGCCAGCAGCTGGACTAGTCCCGGGGAGCTGTTTTTT CASSWTSPGELFF
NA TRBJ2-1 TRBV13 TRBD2 TGTGCCAGCAGCTTAAGACTAGCGGGGTGGAGCTCCTACAATGAGCAGTTCTTC CASSLRLAGWSSYNEQFF
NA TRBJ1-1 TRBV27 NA TGTGCCAGCAGCCCTGCGGCGGGGGTTACTGAAGCTTTCTTT CASSPAAGVTEAFF
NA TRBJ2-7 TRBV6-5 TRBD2 TGTGCCAGCAGTTCCACTAGCGGGGCCTACGAGCAGTACTTC CASSSTSGAYEQYF
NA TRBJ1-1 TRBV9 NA TGTGCCAGCAGCGTAGTCGTAGGGGTGAACACTGAAGCTTTCTTT CASSVVVGVNTEAFF
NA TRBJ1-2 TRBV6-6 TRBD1 TGTGCCAGCAGTTATCCGGAGGGGGCGCAGGGCTACACCTTC CASSYPEGAQGYTF
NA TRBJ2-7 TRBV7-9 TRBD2 TGTGCCAGCAGCTTTGTAGCGGGGCCTTGGGAGCAGTACTTC CASSFVAGPWEQYF
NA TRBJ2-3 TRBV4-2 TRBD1 TGTGCCAGCAGCCCCCACTTCGGGACAGGGGAAGATACGCAGTATTTT CASSPHFGTGEDTQYF
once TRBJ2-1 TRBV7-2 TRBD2 TGTGCCAGCCTAGCAGGCGGGAGCTCCTACAATGAGCAGTTCTTC CASLAGGSSYNEQFF
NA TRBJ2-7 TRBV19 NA TGTGCCAGTAGTTTCCAGGGAAGCTCCTACGAGCAGTACTTC CASSFQGSSYEQYF
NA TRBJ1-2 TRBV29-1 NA TGCAGCGTCGAGGACAGTTTTAACTATGGCTACACCTTC CSVEDSFNYGYTF
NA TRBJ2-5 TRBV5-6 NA TGTGCCAGCAGCCTCTCTCTGGAAGAGACCCAGTACTTC CASSLSLEETQYF
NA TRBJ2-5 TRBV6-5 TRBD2 TGTGCCAGCAGTGCTAGCGGGGGGGATGTGGAGACCCAGTACTTC CASSASGGDVETQYF
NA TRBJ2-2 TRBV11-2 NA TGTGCCAGCAGCCCCGAGTTAACCGGGGAGCTGTTTTTT CASSPELTGELFF
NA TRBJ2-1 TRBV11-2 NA TGTGCCAGCAGCTTAGAAGGGCGGGTCTCCTACAATGAGCAGTTCTTC CASSLEGRVSYNEQFF
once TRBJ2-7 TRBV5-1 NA TGCGCCAGCAGTTGGCTTGGCGCCTCCTACGAGCAGTACTTC CASSWLGASYEQYF
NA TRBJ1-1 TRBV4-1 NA TGCGCCAGCAGCCAATCCCTGGCGGGGGGGAACACTGAAGCTTTCTTT CASSQSLAGGNTEAFF
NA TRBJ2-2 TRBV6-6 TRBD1 TGTGCCAGCAGTGGACAGGGGAACACCGGGGAGCTGTTTTTT CASSGQGNTGELFF
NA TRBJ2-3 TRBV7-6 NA TGTGCCAGCGACTTGACACCACACACAGATACGCAGTATTTT CASDLTPHTDTQYF
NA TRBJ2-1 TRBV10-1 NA TGCGCCAGCAGTGAGTTGGATTTGGATGAGCAGTTCTTC CASSELDLDEQFF
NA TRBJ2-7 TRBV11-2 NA TGTGCCAGCAGCTTAGGGTATCTGGACAGTTCCTACGAGCAGTACTTC CASSLGYLDSSYEQYF
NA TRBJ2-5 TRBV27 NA TGTGCCAGCAGTCCCTCCTCCCAAGAGACCCAGTACTTC CASSPSSQETQYF
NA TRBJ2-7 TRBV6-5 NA TGTGCCAGCAGTTACGCGCCCGGATCCTACGAGCAGTACTTC CASSYAPGSYEQYF
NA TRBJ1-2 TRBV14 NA TGTGCCAGCAGCCAAGAGCTCGTGGCAGCCTATGGCTACACCTTC CASSQELVAAYGYTF
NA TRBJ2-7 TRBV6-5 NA TGTGCCAGCAGAGGTTACGACAGGAGCTCCTACGAGCAGTACTTC CASRGYDRSSYEQYF
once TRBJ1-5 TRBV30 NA TGTGCCTGGAGTGATTCGGATAGCAATCAGCCCCAGCATTTT CAWSDSDSNQPQHF
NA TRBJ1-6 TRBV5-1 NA TGCGCCAGCAGCTTGAGGGTAGGGGATTCACCCCTCCACTTT CASSLRVGDSPLHF
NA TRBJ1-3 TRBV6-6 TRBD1 TGTGCCAGCACTCTGACAGGGCCCGGAAACACCATATATTTT CASTLTGPGNTIYF
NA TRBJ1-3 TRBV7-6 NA TGTGCCAGCAGCTCCAGAACAGGGAACTCTGGAAACACCATATATTTT CASSSRTGNSGNTIYF
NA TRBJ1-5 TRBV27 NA TGTGCCAGCAGTTTATCTCTCGGTGACGCCGGCGGTCAGCCCCAGCATTTT CASSLSLGDAGGQPQHF
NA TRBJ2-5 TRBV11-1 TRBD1 TGTGCCAGCAGCGTGGACAGGGGCGGCGAGACCCAGTACTTC CASSVDRGGETQYF
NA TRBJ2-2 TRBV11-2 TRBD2 TGTGCCAGCAGCTTAGAAGTGGCGGGAGGGCCGACCGGGGAGCTGTTTTTT CASSLEVAGGPTGELFF
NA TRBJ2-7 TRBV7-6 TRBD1 TGTGCCAGCAGCGGGGGGACAGGGGCCCAACCTTTCTACGAGCAGTACTTC CASSGGTGAQPFYEQYF
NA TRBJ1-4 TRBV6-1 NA TGTGCCAGCAGTGAAGATCTAGGGGGGGAAAAACTGTTTTTT CASSEDLGGEKLFF
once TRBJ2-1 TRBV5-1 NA TGCGCCAGCAGCGTTAACAATGAGCAGTTCTTC CASSVNNEQFF
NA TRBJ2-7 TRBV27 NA TGTGCCAGCCACTCAGGGGCGGGGAGTCTCGGGCAGTACTTC CASHSGAGSLGQYF
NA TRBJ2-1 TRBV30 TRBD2 TGTGCCGGGGAGCGGGAAGTTCCTAGCAATGAGCAGTTCTTC CAGEREVPSNEQFF